This record concerns one TCR beta chain sequence. This clonotype was counted between two and nine times. Its antigen has not been determined. Per-base quality was not reported, and no clone a single base away is much larger than it. The data derive from a study of T-cell reconstitution after alpha-beta-depleted transplantation in children (dated by TCRdb to 2016 to 2018). As for the study more broadly: Using TCR repertoire profiling, the study quantitatively followed how T-cell immune reconstitution unfolded in children after TCRalphabeta/CD19-depleted allogeneic hematopoietic cell transplantation.

According to the study, the label for this sample's treatment or condition signals: allogeneic hematopoietic cell transplantation with graft depleted of TCRalphabeta T cells and CD19 B cells. The children who served as transplant recipients had been given grafts of TCRalphabeta/CD19-depleted allogeneic hematopoietic cells. Results and caveats for the whole study, not just this receptor: The apparently early alphabetaT-cell count recovery about two months after transplant was reportedly dependent on only several hundred rapidly expanded clones derived from non-depleted graft cells. The frequencies of hyperexpanded clones fell over the following months, and after one year, T-cell counts and TCRbeta diversity were mostly attributed to newly produced T cells. In some patients, the high TCRbeta diversity seen at day 60 was put down to recipient T cells and intrathymic progenitors that had survived conditioning.

The library was generated by PCR. Sequencing used an Illumina HiSeq 2500. To normalize quantification of the TCRbeta repertoire, the TCR libraries were built with molecular barcoding that relied on unique molecular identifiers. TCRdb trimmed public reads at Q25 via fastp, called clones via MiXCR and kept in-frame beta chains. Merged by CDR3 protein, the rows form single entries marked with the most common genes and DNA. Across this sample there are fewer than 500,000 distinct CDR3 sequences, with roughly 44% seen only once. The top ten hold under 35% of the sample. The sequence derives from a girl aged 2 to 10 with aplastic anemia, due to receive a stem cell transplant. This material consisted of PBMCs, taken before TCRalphabeta/CD19-depleted stem cell transplant.

The nucleotide sequence reads as follows: TGTGCCAGCAGCTTAGGACAGGCGATTACTGAAGCTTTCTTT. Its protein product is CASSLGQAITEAFF. The sequence is built from TRBV7-2 and TRBJ1-1; the D gene is perhaps TRBD1, from 6 matching bases. V is pared back by 1 base and J by 5 bases, with 11 bases lying between the germline termini. There are 14 amino acids in the CDR3, from cysteine to phenylalanine inclusive. The read is trimmed to its CDR3 DNA, 42 bases read in frame from base 1. Per the germline V gene, SGHTA is the CDR1 and FQGNSA is the CDR2.